This TCR beta chain was recovered during a study of PD-L1 blockade in urothelial cancer. At the level of the study: Analysis of the blood was performed 3 weeks (second dose) and 6 weeks after treatment start.

From germline, CDR1 is PRHDT and CDR2 FYEKMQ (reference sequence). This CDR3 contains 12 residues. Repertoires were generated with immunoSEQ multiplex PCR, while TCRdb's copy carries only in-frame clones and drops some. Seen here are 35,000 to 50,000 clones, around 84% observed once, and the top ten hold around 2.5%. A note on this clone: Mismatch with germline at one junction end may stem from a read error.

This sample comprised PBMCs, obtained around atezolizumab (anti-PD-L1) treatment. The chain links TRBV13 to TRBJ2-5; D uncertain. The receptor comes from a man aged 65-85 years with urothelial cancer. This chain's CDR3 is CASSLGRETQYF. The CDR3 nucleotides read TGTGCCAGCAGCCTAGGGCGGGAGACCCAGTACTTC.